This passage covers 25 T cell receptor beta chains from one sample sequenced in a study of CXCR3-negative and CXCR3-positive naive CD8 T cells. Study-wide findings and caveats: Comparison of naive cells showed more hydrophobic TRB CDR3s in CXCR3-positive than in CXCR3-negative naive cells.

These TCRs' antigens remain unknown. Through 5' RACE with UMI labels, the TRB cDNA libraries were prepared. TCRdb reprocessed the 5' RACE reads, with one entry per CDR3 protein and no DNA. The table counts 84,000 or so distinct CDR3 sequences; approximately 0.54% lies in the top ten. Sequenced input: naive CXCR3+ CD8+ T cells from blood. Subset meaning: CD45RO-CCR7+CD27+CD95- naive CD8+ T cells expressing CXCR3 (TNR3+). The source is a human donor in good health. Some clones in this sample may be carry-over from other donors' samples.

The chain has TRBV28 and TRBJ2-5; lacking DNA, the TRBD1 call made by TCRdb goes unchecked. CDR1 is MDHEN, CDR2 SYDVKM, per germline. This CDR3 spans 15 amino acids. The CDR3 sequence: CASSPRDRGQETQYF.

The chain recombines TRBV5-4 with TRBJ2-1. The germline gives CDR1 SGHNT, CDR2 YYREEE (reference sequence). This CDR3 has 12 residues. The CDR3 region is CASSLLDNEQFF.

The CDR3 protein is CASSLDDGYNEQFF. The gene calls are TRBV28 and TRBJ2-1. CDR1 and CDR2 from the germline V gene are MDHEN and SYDVKM. The CDR3 length is 14 residues.

The gene calls are TRBV19 and TRBJ2-7. Germline V gene sequence: CDR1 LNHDA, CDR2 SQIVND (reference sequence). This CDR3 spans 12 amino acids. Here the CDR3 reads CASSSGLGEQYF.

The V call is TRBV12-3 or TRBV12-4, the J call TRBJ2-5; the TCRdb D gene call, TRBD2, has no DNA to confirm it. CDR3 length: 12 residues. The CDR3 loop reads CASREGSRTQYF.

This chain uses TRBV28 with TRBJ2-1; TCRdb picks TRBD1, but there is no DNA to check that call. In germline, CDR1 is MDHEN, CDR2 SYDVKM. There are 12 residues in the CDR3. CDR3 protein: CASSSLSGTVFF.

The V call is TRBV21-1, the J call TRBJ2-2; TCRdb designates TRBD1, a call that cannot be tested without DNA. TRBV21-1 is tagged as a pseudogene. The CDR3 sequence is 17 residues long. CDR3 in amino acids: CASSKGKDRAMGGELFF.

The genes are TRBV28 and TRBJ2-3. CDR3 size: 13 residues. The V gene's germline CDR1 is MDHEN and CDR2 SYDVKM. CDR3 sequence: CATLRSKGDTQYF.

V is TRBV28 and J is TRBJ2-7; the TCRdb call, TRBD1, lacks DNA for checking. Germline assignment: CDR1 MDHEN and CDR2 SYDVKM. This CDR3 contains 13 residues. This CDR3 reads CASSYQGRYEQYF.

The chain recombines TRBV29-1 with TRBJ2-7; TCRdb reports TRBD1, a call that lacks DNA to check it against. The CDR3 sequence is 11 residues long. CDR1 and CDR2 (germline): SQVTM, ANQGSEA. CDR3 sequence: CSVLDRYEQYF.

This chain joins TRBV11-2 and TRBJ2-3; TCRdb's D call of TRBD1 is untestable without DNA. Germline-derived CDR1 and CDR2 are SGHAT and FQNNGV. The CDR3 is 16 amino acids. Here the CDR3 reads CASSLVSGLPGDTQYF. Full variable domain (outside the CDR3, taken from reference TRBV11-2 and TRBJ2-3): EAGVAQSPRYKIIEKRQSVAFWCNPISGHATLYWYQQILGQGPKLLIQFQNNGVVDDSQLPKDRFSAERLKGVDSTLKIQPAKLEDSAVYLCASSLVSGLPGDTQYFGPGTRLTVL.

The CDR3: CASSLSSSGNSEQYF. The V gene is TRBV13, the J gene TRBJ2-7; TCRdb's D call, TRBD2, is unchecked because there is no DNA. Germline loops: CDR1 PRHDT, CDR2 FYEKMQ (reference sequence). This CDR3 spans 15 amino acids. Using reference TRBV13 and TRBJ2-7 for the parts outside the CDR3, the full variable domain is AAGVIQSPRHLIKEKRETATLKCYPIPRHDTVYWYQQGPGQDPQFLISFYEKMQSDKGSIPDRFSAQQFSDYHSELNMSSLELGDSALYFCASSLSSSGNSEQYFGPGTRLTVT.

The rearrangement links TRBV7-2 to TRBJ2-3. Germline V gene data show CDR1 as SGHTA and CDR2 as FQGNSA. CDR3 size: 13 residues. The CDR3 region is CASSLTSPDTQYF.

The chain joins TRBV15 to TRBJ2-3; there is no DNA to check the TCRdb D call of TRBD2. The CDR3 is made up of 18 amino acids. CDR1 and CDR2 (germline): LNHNV, YYDKDF (reference sequence). CDR3: CATSYSGLLDPSTDTQYF.

The V and J genes are TRBV7-9 and TRBJ2-7; TCRdb names TRBD1, which stays unverified in the absence of DNA. Germline V gives CDR1 SEHNR, CDR2 FQNEAQ (reference sequence). The CDR3 consists of 14 residues. CDR3 in amino acids: CASSSGAGSYEQYF.

The V and J genes are TRBV14 and TRBJ2-1; TCRdb calls TRBD1, which cannot be checked without DNA. The CDR3 loop spans 16 amino acids. CDR1 and CDR2 from the germline V gene are SGHDN and FVKESK. This chain's CDR3 is CASSPVDGALSNEQFF.

This rearrangement joins TRBV15 to TRBJ1-6; no DNA is available, so the TRBD1 call from TCRdb remains unchecked. CDR3 length: 14 amino acids. The germline V gene encodes CDR1 LNHNV and CDR2 YYDKDF (reference sequence). This chain's CDR3 is CATKTRAGGSPLHF.

The V gene is TRBV29-1, the J gene TRBJ2-5. CDR3 size: 13 residues. CDR1 is SQVTM, CDR2 ANQGSEA, per germline. CDR3 region: CSVEVGNQETQYF.

The genes are TRBV4-3 and TRBJ2-7; as DNA is missing, the TRBD2 call by TCRdb cannot be tested. The CDR3 loop spans 13 amino acids. Germline CDR1 reads LGHNA; CDR2 reads YSLEER. This chain's CDR3 is CASSPGLTYEQYF.

This chain connects TRBV9 to TRBJ1-2. Germline CDR1 SGDLS, CDR2 YYNGEE. The CDR3 runs 15 residues. The CDR3 spells CASRADPTIIDGYTF.

The chain employs TRBV18 and TRBJ2-7. Germline V lookup: CDR1 KGHSH, CDR2 LQKENI. This CDR3 region has 13 residues. The CDR3 loop reads CASSPPGPYEQYF.

The chain uses TRBV15 and TRBJ2-4; the D call of TRBD1 rests on TCRdb alone, since no DNA is present to check it. The length of the CDR3 is 15 residues. The germline CDR1 and CDR2 sequences are LNHNV and YYDKDF (reference sequence). The CDR3: CATSSGQDAKNIQYF.

The rearrangement uses TRBV15 and TRBJ2-3; with no DNA, the TCRdb D assignment of TRBD1 cannot be verified. The germline gives CDR1 LNHNV, CDR2 YYDKDF (reference sequence). The CDR3 is 15 amino acids. This chain's CDR3 is CATSRESRGGDTQYF.

The V and J genes are TRBV20-1 and TRBJ2-2; the D call of TRBD1 rests on TCRdb alone, since no DNA is present to check it. The V gene's germline CDR1 is DFQATT and CDR2 SNEGSKA (reference sequence). The CDR3 length is 14 residues. The CDR3 reads CSAGAVSNTGELFF.

The chain has TRBV3-1 and TRBJ2-7; absent DNA, TCRdb's TRBD1 call cannot be checked. Germline CDR1 reads LGHDT; CDR2 reads YNNKEL (reference sequence). This CDR3 is 17 amino acids long. This chain's CDR3 is CASSPTTGSGGQNEQYF.